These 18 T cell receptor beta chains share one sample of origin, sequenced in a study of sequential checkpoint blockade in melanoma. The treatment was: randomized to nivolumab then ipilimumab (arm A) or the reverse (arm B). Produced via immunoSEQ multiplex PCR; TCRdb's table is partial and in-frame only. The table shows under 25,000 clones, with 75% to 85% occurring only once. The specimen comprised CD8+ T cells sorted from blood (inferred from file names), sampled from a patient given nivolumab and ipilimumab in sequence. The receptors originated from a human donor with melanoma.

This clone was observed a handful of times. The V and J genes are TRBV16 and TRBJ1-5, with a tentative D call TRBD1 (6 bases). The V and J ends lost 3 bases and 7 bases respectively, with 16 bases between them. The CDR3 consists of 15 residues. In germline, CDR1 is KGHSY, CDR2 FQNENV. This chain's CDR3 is CASSHRQEGGQPQHF. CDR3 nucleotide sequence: TGTGCCAGCAGCCATAGACAGGAAGGGGGACAGCCCCAGCATTTT.

CDR3 loop: CAISDIFGGQPAHYGYTF. CDR3 in DNA: TGTGCCATCAGTGATATATTCGGGGGGCAGCCTGCTCACTATGGCTACACCTTC. The J gene is TRBJ1-2, the V gene TRBV10-3; D possibly corresponds to TRBD1 (6 bases). CDR3 length: 18 residues. The ends were cut back, 3 bases at V and 3 bases at J, with 23 bases in the middle. Germline assignment: CDR1 ENHRY and CDR2 SYGVKD.

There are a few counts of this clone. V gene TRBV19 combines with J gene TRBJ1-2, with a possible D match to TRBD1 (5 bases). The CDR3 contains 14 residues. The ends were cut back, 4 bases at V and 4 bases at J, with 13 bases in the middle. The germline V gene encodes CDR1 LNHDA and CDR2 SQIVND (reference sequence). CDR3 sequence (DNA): TGTGCCAGTAGTACCCGGACACGAAGCTATGGCTACACCTTC. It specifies CASSTRTRSYGYTF.

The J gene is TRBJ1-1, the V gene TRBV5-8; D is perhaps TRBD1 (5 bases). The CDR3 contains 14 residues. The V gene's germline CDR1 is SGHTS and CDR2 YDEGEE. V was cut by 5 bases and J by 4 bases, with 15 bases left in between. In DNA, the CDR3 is TGTGCCAGCAGTTCCGGACATGGAATCACTGAAGCTTTCTTT. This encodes CASSSGHGITEAFF.

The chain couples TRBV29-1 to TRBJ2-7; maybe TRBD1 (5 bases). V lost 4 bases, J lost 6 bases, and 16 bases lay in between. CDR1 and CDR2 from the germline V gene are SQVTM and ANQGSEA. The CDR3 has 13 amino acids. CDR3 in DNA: TGCAGCGTTGGGCAGGGTGATGAGTCCGAGCAGTACTTC. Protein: CSVGQGDESEQYF.

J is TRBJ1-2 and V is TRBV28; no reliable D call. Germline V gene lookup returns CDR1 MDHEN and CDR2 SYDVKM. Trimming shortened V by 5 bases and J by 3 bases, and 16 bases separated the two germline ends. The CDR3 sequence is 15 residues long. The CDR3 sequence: CASSPRAGGYYGYTF. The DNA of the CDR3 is TGTGCCAGCAGTCCTCGTGCAGGAGGTTACTATGGCTACACCTTC.

CDR3 sequence (DNA): TGTGCCAGCAGTGAAGCCAGCGGCCAAGACCCGAACACTGAAGCTTTCTTT. It encodes CASSEASGQDPNTEAFF. The chain is built from TRBV6-1 and TRBJ1-1, with no clear D. Looked up from germline, CDR1 is MNHNS and CDR2 is SASEGT. V was clipped by 0 bases and J by 1 base, with 15 bases between them. The CDR3 is made up of 17 amino acids.

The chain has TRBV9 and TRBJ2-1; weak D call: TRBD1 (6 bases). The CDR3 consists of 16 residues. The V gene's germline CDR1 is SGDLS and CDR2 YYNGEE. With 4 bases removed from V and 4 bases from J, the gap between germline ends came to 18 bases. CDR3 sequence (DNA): TGTGCCAGCAGCCCCCGGACAGCCCAACTTTACAATGAGCAGTTCTTC. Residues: CASSPRTAQLYNEQFF.

The CDR3 reads CASSEVMNTEAFF. CDR3 DNA: TGTGCCAGCAGCGAGGTCATGAACACTGAAGCTTTCTTT. The chain joins TRBV11-3 to TRBJ1-1; the D is unclear. The CDR3 sequence is 13 residues long. The ends were cut back, 5 bases at V and 0 bases at J, with 7 bases in the middle. From germline, CDR1 is SGHNT and CDR2 YENEEA.

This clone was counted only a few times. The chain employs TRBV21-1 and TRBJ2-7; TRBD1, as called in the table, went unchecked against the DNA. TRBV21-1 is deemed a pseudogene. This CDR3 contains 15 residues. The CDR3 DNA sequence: TGTGCCAGCAGCAGGGGGACAGGGATCTCGTACGAGCAGTACTTC. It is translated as CASSRGTGISYEQYF.

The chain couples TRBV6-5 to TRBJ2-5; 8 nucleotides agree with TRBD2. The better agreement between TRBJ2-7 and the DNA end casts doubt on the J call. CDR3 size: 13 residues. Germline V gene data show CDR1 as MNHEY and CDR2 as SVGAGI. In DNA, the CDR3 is TGTGCCAGCAGTTTGAGCGGGAGTGTCGAGCAGTACTTC. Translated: CASSLSGSVEQYF.

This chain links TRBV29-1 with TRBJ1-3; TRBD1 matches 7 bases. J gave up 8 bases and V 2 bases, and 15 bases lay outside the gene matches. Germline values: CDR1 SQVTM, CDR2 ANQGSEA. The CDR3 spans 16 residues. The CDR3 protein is CSVELKETGNLDTIYF. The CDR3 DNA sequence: TGCAGCGTTGAACTAAAGGAGACAGGGAACTTGGACACCATATATTTT.

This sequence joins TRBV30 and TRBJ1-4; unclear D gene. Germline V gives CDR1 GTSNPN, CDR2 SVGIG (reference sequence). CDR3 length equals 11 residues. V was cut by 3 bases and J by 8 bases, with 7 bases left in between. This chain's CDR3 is CAWRALEKLFF. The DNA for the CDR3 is TGTGCCTGGAGAGCTCTCGAAAAACTGTTTTTT.

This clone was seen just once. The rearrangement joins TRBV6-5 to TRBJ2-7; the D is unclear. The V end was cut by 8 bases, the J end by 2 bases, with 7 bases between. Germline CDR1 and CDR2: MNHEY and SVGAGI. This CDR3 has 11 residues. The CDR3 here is CASGTAYEQYF. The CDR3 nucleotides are TGTGCCAGCGGCACAGCCTACGAGCAGTACTTC.

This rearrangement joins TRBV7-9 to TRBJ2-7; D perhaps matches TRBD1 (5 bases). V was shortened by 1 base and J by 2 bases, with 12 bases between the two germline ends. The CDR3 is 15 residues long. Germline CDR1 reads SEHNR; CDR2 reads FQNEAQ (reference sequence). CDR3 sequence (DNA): TGTGCCAGCAGCTTAGGTCAGGGTAAAACCTACGAGCAGTACTTC. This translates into CASSLGQGKTYEQYF.

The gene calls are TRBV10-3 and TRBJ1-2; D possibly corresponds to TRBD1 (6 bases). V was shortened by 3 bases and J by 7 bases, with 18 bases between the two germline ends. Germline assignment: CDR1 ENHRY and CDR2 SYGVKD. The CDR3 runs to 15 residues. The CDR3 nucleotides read TGTGCCATCAGTGACCTATCTGGACAGCGAGCTGGCTACACCTTC. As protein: CAISDLSGQRAGYTF.

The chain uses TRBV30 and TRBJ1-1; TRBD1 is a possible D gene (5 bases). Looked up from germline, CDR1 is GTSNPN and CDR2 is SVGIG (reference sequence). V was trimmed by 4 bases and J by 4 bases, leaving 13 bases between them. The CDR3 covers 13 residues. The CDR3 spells CAWNRGGGTEAFF. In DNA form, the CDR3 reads TGTGCCTGGAACCGCGGGGGAGGCACTGAAGCTTTCTTT.

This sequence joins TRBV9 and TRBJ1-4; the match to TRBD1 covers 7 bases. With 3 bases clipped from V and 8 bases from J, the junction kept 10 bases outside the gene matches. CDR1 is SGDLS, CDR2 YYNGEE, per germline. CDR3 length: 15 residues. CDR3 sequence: CASSGRQGEEEKLFF. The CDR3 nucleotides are TGTGCCAGCAGCGGGAGACAGGGAGAGGAAGAAAAACTGTTTTTT. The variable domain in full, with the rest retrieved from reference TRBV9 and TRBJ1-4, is DSGVTQTPKHLITATGQRVTLRCSPRSGDLSVYWYQQSLDQGLQFLIQYYNGEERAKGNILERFSAQQFPDLHSELNLSSLELGDSALYFCASSGRQGEEEKLFFGSGTQLSVL.